This T cell receptor beta chain was identified during a study of T cell responses to AZD1222 COVID-19 vaccine. TCRdb keeps only in-frame clones here, not all; method: immunoSEQ multiplex PCR. This sample carries under 120,000 clones, around 96% of them seen once, and the ten largest clones take under 2.5%. A single count supports this clone. V trimming: 1 base; J trimming: 2 bases; junction bases outside the gene matches: 4. Germline lookup yields CDR1 SGHNT and CDR2 YYREEE (reference sequence). CDR3 length: 15 amino acids. The rearrangement joins TRBV5-4 to TRBJ2-7; 9 bases agree with TRBD1. The TCR originated in an adult in good health. The starting material was peripheral blood, obtained on day 0 of AZD1222 vaccination. In DNA form, the CDR3 reads TGTGCCAGCAGCTTGTTTGGGACAGGGACCTACGAGCAGTACTTC. This codes for CASSLFGTGTYEQYF.